The rows below give T cell receptor beta chains drawn from one sample of a study of glioma-infiltrating T cells after dendritic cell vaccination. The protocol was immunoSEQ multiplex PCR, while the TCRdb copy is restricted to in-frame clones and leaves out a portion. The table records around 90,000 clones, around four fifths of them present only once. The material was blood, obtained after dendritic cell vaccination. The receptors come from a human donor with glioblastoma. CDR3s include the opening cysteine and the closing phenylalanine or tryptophan. D genes are given only for firm matches. Clone size is given for some rows only: seen once, a few or many times, or a class if the clone is expanded.

NA	TRBV15	TRBJ1-1	NA	TGTGCCACCAGCAGAGACACCTTCAGTGAAGCTTTCTTT	CATSRDTFSEAFF
once	TRBV6-6	TRBJ1-1	TRBD1	TGTGCCAGCAGTCCTTCCCCGGGACAGTCGAACACTGAAGCTTTCTTT	CASSPSPGQSNTEAFF
NA	TRBV6-6	TRBJ1-2	NA	TGTGCCAGCAGTTTTGGGACAAATGGCTACACCTTC	CASSFGTNGYTF
NA	TRBV30	TRBJ2-3	NA	TGTGCCTGGAGTGTATCCGTGGATACGCAGTATTTT	CAWSVSVDTQYF
NA	TRBV30	TRBJ1-1	NA	TGTGCCGGGGGGGGGACTGAAGCTTTCTTT	CAGGGTEAFF
NA	TRBV28	TRBJ1-2	NA	TGTGCCAGCACCTCCTTCAGGGGATTTTATGGCTACACCTTC	CASTSFRGFYGYTF
NA	TRBV6-5	TRBJ2-4	TRBD2	TGTGCCAGCACCCAAGCGGGGGCCAAAAACATTCAGTACTTC	CASTQAGAKNIQYF
few	TRBV28	TRBJ2-2	TRBD2	TGTGCCATCTACGGGACTAGCGGGAGGGACACCGGGGAGCTGTTTTTT	CAIYGTSGRDTGELFF
NA	TRBV4-1	TRBJ2-1	TRBD2	TGCGCCAGCAGCCAAGATTCGGCGGGGGGTTACAATGAGCAGTTCTTC	CASSQDSAGGYNEQFF
NA	TRBV13	TRBJ2-7	NA	TGTGCCAGCAGCTTAAGGGGGACCCCTAGCTACGAGCAGTACTTC	CASSLRGTPSYEQYF
once	TRBV6-5	TRBJ1-2	NA	TGTGCCAGCAGAAGCGGGGGCCAGGGACATGGCTACACCTTC	CASRSGGQGHGYTF
NA	TRBV7-3	TRBJ2-3	NA	TGTGCCAGCAGCCGCCCGGGAGCGATTACGCAGTATTTT	CASSRPGAITQYF
NA	TRBV5-4	TRBJ1-2	NA	TGTGCCAGCAGCTTGGGTGCAGGGCACTATGGCTACACCTTC	CASSLGAGHYGYTF
NA	TRBV27	TRBJ1-2	NA	TGTGCCAGCAGTTCATTCCAGGGGAACTATGGCTACACCTTC	CASSSFQGNYGYTF
NA	TRBV5-1	TRBJ1-1	NA	TGCGCCAGCCATTACCTAGGGGGGGCTGAAGCTTTCTTT	CASHYLGGAEAFF
few	TRBV14	TRBJ1-2	NA	TGTGCCAGCAGCCGGACAGTCTATGGCTACACCTTC	CASSRTVYGYTF
NA	TRBV5-4	TRBJ2-6	TRBD2	TGTGCCAGCAGCCGGGGGGGCAGAAACTCTGGGGCCAACGTCCTGACTTTC	CASSRGGRNSGANVLTF
NA	TRBV10-3	TRBJ1-1	NA	TGTGCCACTTTAGGGAGGAACACTGAAGCTTTCTTT	CATLGRNTEAFF
NA	TRBV13	TRBJ1-1	TRBD1	TGTGCCAGCAGACCAGAATACAGGGGAACTCTGAACACTGAAGCTTTCTTT	CASRPEYRGTLNTEAFF
NA	TRBV11-2	TRBJ1-2	TRBD1	TGTGCCAGCAGCTTAGATGAGGACAGGGGAAACTACACCTTC	CASSLDEDRGNYTF
NA	TRBV15	TRBJ1-2	NA	TGTGCCACCAGCAGAGATGGGGCTGGCTACACCTTC	CATSRDGAGYTF
NA	TRBV7-2	TRBJ1-1	NA	TGTGCCAGCAGGTTGACAGGGAACACTGAAGCTTTCTTT	CASRLTGNTEAFF
once	TRBV5-1	TRBJ1-6	NA	TGCGCCAGCAGGATGAGCGACAGCTCCTATAATTCACCCCTCCACTTT	CASRMSDSSYNSPLHF
few	TRBV18	TRBJ1-5	TRBD1	TGTGCCAGCTCGTTTGACAGGGAGGATCAGCCCCAGCATTTT	CASSFDREDQPQHF
NA	TRBV27	TRBJ2-5	TRBD1	TGTGCCAGCAGTTTAACTTTCCAGGGGGCTTCCCAAAAGACCCAGTACTTC	CASSLTFQGASQKTQYF
NA	TRBV5-1	TRBJ2-7	TRBD1	TGCGCCAGCAGCCAACAGGGGAGAGGGCGTAGCGAGCAGTACTTC	CASSQQGRGRSEQYF
NA	TRBV29-1	TRBJ1-1	NA	TGCAGCGTTTACACGAACACTGAAGCTTTCTTT	CSVYTNTEAFF
NA	TRBV5-1	TRBJ1-2	NA	TGCGCCAGCAGCTTGGAGTCGGGTTATGGCTACACCTTC	CASSLESGYGYTF
NA	TRBV12-5	TRBJ2-7	NA	TGTGCTAGTGGGTTTAACGAGCAGTACTTC	CASGFNEQYF
NA	TRBV5-1	TRBJ1-1	NA	TGCGCCAGCAGCCCTGGCGGGGGTTTAGACACTGAAGCTTTCTTT	CASSPGGGLDTEAFF
NA	TRBV9	TRBJ2-1	TRBD2	TGTGCCAGCAGCGTAGGACTAGCGTTCTACAATGAGCAGTTCTTC	CASSVGLAFYNEQFF
NA	TRBV6-1	TRBJ1-1	NA	TGTGCCAGCAGCGGACAGAAGAACACTGAAGCTTTCTTT	CASSGQKNTEAFF
NA	TRBV18	TRBJ2-5	NA	TGTGCCAGCTTACAGGGAATGGAAGAGACCCAGTACTTC	CASLQGMEETQYF
few	TRBV2	TRBJ2-2	NA	TGTGCCAGCAGTGGGGCCACCACCGGGGAGCTGTTTTTT	CASSGATTGELFF
NA	TRBV6-5	TRBJ1-4	NA	TGTGCCAGCAGTTACTCTCTGGCCCCGTCAGGAAAACTGTTTTTT	CASSYSLAPSGKLFF